Below, 19 T cell receptor beta chains from the same sample are listed, as sequenced in a study of T-cell memory formation after mild COVID-19. TCRdb re-called the 5' RACE reads with MiXCR, one entry per CDR3 protein. The sample includes over 14,000 distinct CDR3 sequences, around 20% of them seen just once. Sequences were obtained from PBMCs or a T cell subset sorted from them (not recorded which). The receptor set was obtained from an adult woman who had mild COVID-19 (a few samples of this study predate the infection). Cell type and time point are not known.

This clonotype was seen ten or more times. The chain links TRBV5-1 to TRBJ2-7; tentative D call: TRBD2 (5 bases). CDR1 is SGHRS and CDR2 is YFSETQ in the germline V gene. The length of the CDR3 is 14 residues. The V and J ends lost 0 bases and 2 bases respectively, with 9 bases between them. In DNA form, the CDR3 reads TGCGCCAGCAGCTTGGGGAGGTCGACCTACGAGCAGTACTTC. Translated: CASSLGRSTYEQYF.

Judged by abundance, this clonotype is medium-sized. The chain combines TRBV12-3 or TRBV12-4 with TRBJ2-5; D not resolved. The CDR3 contains 13 residues. V lost 1 base and J 4 bases, leaving 7 bases between the germline ends. The CDR3 region is CASSLGPGETQYF. The CDR3 region has the DNA TGTGCCAGCAGTTTAGGGCCTGGAGAGACCCAGTACTTC.

This clonotype was seen repeatedly, ten times or more. The CDR3 protein is CASSFSLLAGLEGDTQYF. Written as DNA, the CDR3 is TGTGCCAGCAGTTTTTCCCTACTAGCGGGTTTGGAGGGAGATACGCAGTATTTT. The chain is built from TRBV27 and TRBJ2-3, with 9 bases that match TRBD2. The V gene end was trimmed by 3 bases and the J gene end by 5 bases; junction bases not matched to a gene: 15. CDR1 and CDR2 (germline): MNHEY, SMNVEV (reference sequence). The CDR3 is made up of 18 amino acids.

The chain couples TRBV7-8 to TRBJ2-5; no reliable D call. There are 12 residues in the CDR3. With 4 bases removed from V and 5 bases from J, the gap between germline ends came to 8 bases. CDR1 is SGHVS, CDR2 FQNEAQ, per germline. CDR3 region: CASSSGRETQYF. The CDR3 DNA reads TGTGCCAGCAGCTCAGGACGGGAGACCCAGTACTTC.

This clonotype was picked up many times. The V call is TRBV5-5, the J call TRBJ1-4; a possible D gene is TRBD1 (6 bases). The germline CDR1 and CDR2 sequences are SGHKS and YYEKEE (reference sequence). Trimming pared 1 base from V and 7 bases from J, leaving 17 bases between. This CDR3 comprises 16 residues. The CDR3 reads CASSLRGEFMAEKLFF. The CDR3 DNA sequence: TGTGCCAGCAGCTTGAGGGGGGAATTCATGGCTGAAAAACTGTTTTTT. Supplemented by reference TRBV5-5 and TRBJ1-4, the full variable domain reads DAGVTQSPTHLIKTRGQQVTLRCSPISGHKSVSWYQQVLGQGPQFIFQYYEKEERGRGNFPDRFSARQFPNYSSELNVNALLLGDSALYLCASSLRGEFMAEKLFFGSGTQLSVL.

This clonotype was observed a single time. The V gene is TRBV29-1, the J gene TRBJ2-7; TRBD2 is a possible D gene (6 bases). Germline-derived CDR1 and CDR2 are SQVTM and ANQGSEA. V was cut by 7 bases and J by 2 bases, with 9 bases left in between. This CDR3 is 11 amino acids long. CDR3 sequence (DNA): TGCAGCGCCGGGAGTCCCTACGAGCAGTACTTC. Its translation is CSAGSPYEQYF.

In its sample, this clonotype was seen many times. The rearrangement uses TRBV5-5 and TRBJ1-2, with TRBD1 identical over 8 bases. This CDR3 comprises 15 residues. Germline-derived CDR1 and CDR2 are SGHKS and YYEKEE (reference sequence). V gave up 4 bases and J gave up 5 bases; unmatched junction bases: 10. CDR3: CASSLTGGREYGYTF. DNA of the CDR3: TGTGCCAGCAGCCTTACAGGGGGGAGAGAGTATGGCTACACCTTC.

V gene TRBV13 combines with J gene TRBJ2-5, with D perhaps matching TRBD2 (6 bases). CDR1 and CDR2 (germline): PRHDT, FYEKMQ (reference sequence). The V end lost 6 bases, the J end lost 4 bases, and 21 bases lay between the germline ends. This CDR3 is 16 amino acids long. The CDR3 reads CASSLTGGLARETQYF. CDR3 DNA: TGTGCCAGCAGTCTCACAGGAGGGCTAGCGAGAGAGACCCAGTACTTC.

This clonotype was seen repeatedly, ten times or more. The chain employs TRBV25-1 and TRBJ1-1; D perhaps matches TRBD1 (5 bases). CDR3 length equals 14 residues. Trimming pared 6 bases from V and 3 bases from J, leaving 14 bases between. Per germline, CDR1 MGHDK and CDR2 SYGVNS. The CDR3 DNA is TGTGCCAGCAGCGAGAGAGGGGCTTACACTGAAGCTTTCTTT. This gives the protein CASSERGAYTEAFF.

This clonotype was observed a handful of times. This chain joins TRBV13 and TRBJ2-1, with D maybe TRBD1 (6 bases). V was shortened by 5 bases and J by 14 bases, with 19 bases between the two germline ends. This CDR3 comprises 13 residues. Germline CDR1 is PRHDT and CDR2 is FYEKMQ (reference sequence). The CDR3 region has the DNA TGTGCCAGCAGCGAACAGGGCCCAAATAGAGAGTTCTTC. Its translation is CASSEQGPNREFF. The full variable domain, its missing parts supplied by reference TRBV13 and TRBJ2-1, is AAGVIQSPRHLIKEKRETATLKCYPIPRHDTVYWYQQGPGQDPQFLISFYEKMQSDKGSIPDRFSAQQFSDYHSELNMSSLELGDSALYFCASSEQGPNREFFGPGTRLTVL.

This clonotype was seen ten or more times. The chain links TRBV19 to TRBJ2-1, with 7 nucleotides matching TRBD1. V shed 0 bases and J 4 bases; nucleotides not matched to a gene: 6. The CDR3 extends over 16 amino acids. Germline assignment: CDR1 LNHDA and CDR2 SQIVND (reference sequence). CDR3 DNA: TGTGCCAGTAGTATAGAGTTGGGACAGATGTACAATGAGCAGTTCTTC. It codes for CASSIELGQMYNEQFF.

This clonotype was counted ten times or more. The chain has TRBV4-2 and TRBJ2-1; 8 bases are a match to TRBD2. There are 19 residues in the CDR3. Germline CDR1 is LGHNA and CDR2 is YNFKEQ. With 0 bases clipped from V and 5 bases from J, the junction kept 15 bases outside the gene matches. The CDR3 DNA reads TGTGCCAGCAGCCAAGATGGGACTAGGATAGTATTGGGTAACAATGAGCAGTTCTTC. The encoded protein is CASSQDGTRIVLGNNEQFF.

This clonotype was seen ten or more times. The chain couples TRBV9 to TRBJ2-3; 14 bases agree with TRBD2. The CDR3 consists of 18 residues. CDR1 and CDR2 (germline): SGDLS, YYNGEE. V trimming: 3 bases; J trimming: 4 bases; junction bases outside the gene matches: 10. This CDR3 is CASSETGTSGSLADTQYF. The CDR3 nucleotides are TGTGCCAGCAGCGAAACTGGGACTAGCGGGAGCTTGGCAGATACGCAGTATTTT.

This clonotype was seen at least ten times. This sequence joins TRBV7-8 and TRBJ1-4; 9 bases are shared with TRBD1. After removal of 0 bases from V and 8 bases from J, the junction contained 4 bases not matched to a gene. Germline V gene lookup returns CDR1 SGHVS and CDR2 FQNEAQ. This CDR3 region has 15 residues. In DNA, the CDR3 is TGTGCCAGCAGCTTAGCTAGGACAGGGGTGGAAAAACTGTTTTTT. This translates into CASSLARTGVEKLFF. Supplemented by reference TRBV7-8 and TRBJ1-4, the full variable domain reads GAGVSQSPRYKVAKRGQDVALRCDPISGHVSLFWYQQALGQGPEFLTYFQNEAQLDKSGLPSDRFFAERPEGSVSTLKIQRTQQEDSAVYLCASSLARTGVEKLFFGSGTQLSVL.

This clonotype was observed at least ten times. This chain links TRBV24-1 with TRBJ2-1; D unclear. CDR3 length equals 17 residues. Germline V gene lookup returns CDR1 KGHDR and CDR2 SFDVKD. Between the trimmed V and J ends, which lost 4 bases and 7 bases, there was a span of 22 bases. CDR3 bases: TGTGCCACCAGTGACAGTTGGGGTTTCCCTGGCCTAAATGAGCAGTTCTTC. Its translation is CATSDSWGFPGLNEQFF.

This clonotype was seen many times. This rearrangement joins TRBV7-6 to TRBJ1-2, with 8 bases that match TRBD1. Germline V gives CDR1 SGHVS, CDR2 FNYEAQ. The CDR3 totals 14 residues. V was pared by 4 bases and J by 4 bases, with 5 bases of the junction left unmatched. The CDR3: CASSSPDRGYGYTF. For the CDR3, the DNA is TGTGCCAGCAGCTCACCTGACAGGGGCTATGGCTACACCTTC.

This chain connects TRBV4-3 to TRBJ2-6; 9 bases are shared with TRBD2. The germline V gene has CDR1 LGHNA and CDR2 YSLEER. V lost 6 bases to trimming and J lost 4 bases; unmatched junction nucleotides: 7. This CDR3 spans 16 amino acids. The CDR3 nucleotides are TGCGCCAGCAGTCAGCAGCGGGGGGCCGGGGCCAACGTCCTGACTTTC. Translation gives CASSQQRGAGANVLTF.

This clonotype has a count of ten or more. CDR3 bases: TGTGCCAGCAGGAGAGAGGTTGGGAGGGCTGAAGCTTTCTTT. It codes for CASRREVGRAEAFF. The rearrangement uses TRBV6-4 and TRBJ1-1; D unresolved. With 6 bases removed from V and 6 bases from J, the gap between germline ends came to 17 bases. The germline gives CDR1 MRHNA, CDR2 SNTAGT. This CDR3 comprises 14 residues.

This clonotype was seen repeatedly, ten times or more. V is TRBV7-3 and J is TRBJ1-1, with a tentative D call TRBD1 (5 bases). From germline, CDR1 is SGHTA and CDR2 FQGTGA. Trimming took 8 bases from V and 0 from J, leaving 16 bases between them. The CDR3 loop spans 15 amino acids. The CDR3 sequence is CASQEGRGMNTEAFF. DNA of the CDR3: TGTGCCAGCCAGGAGGGAAGGGGTATGAACACTGAAGCTTTCTTT.